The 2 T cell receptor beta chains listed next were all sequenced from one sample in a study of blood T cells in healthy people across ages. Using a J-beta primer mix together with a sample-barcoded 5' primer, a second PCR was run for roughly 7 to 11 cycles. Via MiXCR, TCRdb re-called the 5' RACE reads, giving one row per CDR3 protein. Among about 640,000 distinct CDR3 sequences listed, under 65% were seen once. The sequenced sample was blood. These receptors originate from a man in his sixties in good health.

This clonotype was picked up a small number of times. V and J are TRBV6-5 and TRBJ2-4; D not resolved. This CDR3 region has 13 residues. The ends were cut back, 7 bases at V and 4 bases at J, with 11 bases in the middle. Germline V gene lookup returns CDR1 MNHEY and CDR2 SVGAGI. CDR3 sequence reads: CASTSPAKNIQYF. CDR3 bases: TGTGCCAGCACCTCTCCAGCTAAAAACATTCAGTACTTC.

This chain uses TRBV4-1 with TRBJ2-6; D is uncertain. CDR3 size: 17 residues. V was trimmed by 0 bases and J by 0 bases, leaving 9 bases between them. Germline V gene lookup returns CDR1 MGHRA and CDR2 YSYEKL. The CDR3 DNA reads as TGCGCCAGCAGCCAAGATAGCCAGCTCTCTGGGGCCAACGTCCTGACTTTC. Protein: CASSQDSQLSGANVLTF.